These 28 T cell receptor beta chains came from one sample sequenced in a study of lymphopenia after photon versus proton radiotherapy. Using immunoSEQ multiplex PCR, the repertoire was profiled, and TCRdb retains in-frame clones only, with some absent. The sample gives tens of thousands of clones, around 83% of which show up once; approximately 1.4% is in the top ten. Material: peripheral blood, obtained from a patient treated with proton-based radiotherapy. Receptors originate from a man aged 55-75 years with pancreatic cancer.

This clone has only one observation. One junction end does not reproduce the germline sequence, and a read error may be involved. The gene calls are TRBV6-5 and TRBJ1-1, with D unresolved. CDR1 is MNHEY, CDR2 SVGAGI, per germline. The CDR3 runs 14 residues. The CDR3 coding sequence is TGTGCCAGCAGATACTCGCTCAGGAACACTGAAGCTTTCTTT. Translation gives CASRYSLRNTEAFF.

V gene TRBV5-1 combines with J gene TRBJ2-1, with no clear D. The V end was cut by 4 bases, the J end by 3 bases, with 5 bases between. The CDR3 totals 12 residues. Germline V gene lookup returns CDR1 SGHRS and CDR2 YFSETQ. The CDR3 DNA reads TGCGCCAGCAGCCCTGACTACAATGAGCAGTTCTTC. As protein: CASSPDYNEQFF.

The rearrangement joins TRBV6-5 to TRBJ2-1, with D tentatively TRBD2 (6 bases). Germline V gene data show CDR1 as MNHEY and CDR2 as SVGAGI. V was shortened by 6 bases and J by 8 bases, with 17 bases between the two germline ends. This CDR3 has 14 amino acids. The CDR3 nucleotides are TGTGCCAGCAGCCACAGGCGGGATACTTATGAGCAGTTCTTC. It translates to CASSHRRDTYEQFF.

The CDR3 protein is CAWSVQGRAVEKLFF. CDR3 DNA: TGTGCCTGGAGTGTACAGGGCAGGGCGGTCGAAAAACTGTTTTTT. V gene TRBV30 combines with J gene TRBJ1-4; possibly TRBD1 for D (6 bases). The CDR3 runs to 15 residues. Trimming removed 0 bases at V and 8 bases at J, with 16 bases between. Germline loops: CDR1 GTSNPN, CDR2 SVGIG (reference sequence).

V gene TRBV5-4 combines with J gene TRBJ2-2, with 11 bases that match TRBD2. The CDR3 is 17 residues long. The V and J ends lost 4 bases and 2 bases, in that order; junction bases with no gene match: 7. Germline values: CDR1 SGHNT, CDR2 YYREEE (reference sequence). The CDR3 reads CASSPVAGGGNTGELFF. CDR3 sequence (DNA): TGTGCCAGCAGCCCGGTAGCGGGAGGGGGAAACACCGGGGAGCTGTTTTTT.

This chain uses TRBV11-2 with TRBJ2-1; 11 nucleotides agree with TRBD2. V lost 4 bases and J lost 4; bases outside the gene matches: 3. Germline CDR1 is SGHAT and CDR2 is FQNNGV. CDR3 size: 15 residues. The chain's CDR3 is CASSYLAGGYNEQFF. The CDR3 DNA sequence: TGTGCCAGCAGCTACCTAGCGGGAGGATACAATGAGCAGTTCTTC. Full variable domain (remainder filled in from reference TRBV11-2 and TRBJ2-1): EAGVAQSPRYKIIEKRQSVAFWCNPISGHATLYWYQQILGQGPKLLIQFQNNGVVDDSQLPKDRFSAERLKGVDSTLKIQPAKLEDSAVYLCASSYLAGGYNEQFFGPGTRLTVL.

V and J are TRBV30 and TRBJ2-7; the D gene could be TRBD1 or TRBD2 (5 bases each). Germline CDR1 reads GTSNPN; CDR2 reads SVGIG (reference sequence). The V end lost 6 bases, the J end lost 5 bases, and 14 bases lay between the germline ends. The length of the CDR3 is 12 residues. The CDR3 sequence: CACLRQRDEQYF. CDR3 sequence (DNA): TGTGCCTGCTTGAGACAGAGGGACGAGCAGTACTTC.

The J gene is TRBJ2-5, the V gene TRBV4-3; TRBD1 matches at 9 bases. The CDR3 sequence is 14 residues long. Germline V gene data show CDR1 as LGHNA and CDR2 as YSLEER. J lost 6 bases, V lost 5 bases, and 7 bases had no gene match. This CDR3 is CASSGTGSGKTQYF. In nucleotides, the CDR3 is TGCGCCAGCAGCGGGACAGGGAGCGGAAAGACCCAGTACTTC.

This chain joins TRBV11-2 and TRBJ2-1; possibly TRBD2 for D (5 bases). V was clipped by 7 bases and J by 8 bases, with 18 bases between them. Germline lookup yields CDR1 SGHAT and CDR2 FQNNGV. The CDR3 consists of 14 residues. The CDR3 DNA is TGTGCCAGCACCTTTTATCTTGTCGGGGATGAGCAGTTCTTC. This codes for CASTFYLVGDEQFF.

This chain joins TRBV2 and TRBJ2-7; no reliable D call. Germline values: CDR1 SNHLY, CDR2 FYNNEI. CDR3 length equals 15 residues. V was cut by 2 bases and J by 4 bases, with 15 bases left in between. In DNA form, the CDR3 reads TGTGCCAGCAGTGAAAACATGGCCAGATTATACGAGCAGTACTTC. This translates into CASSENMARLYEQYF.

This chain joins TRBV2 and TRBJ1-4; D gene unclear. The ends were cut back, 5 bases at V and 7 bases at J, with 14 bases in the middle. Germline V gives CDR1 SNHLY, CDR2 FYNNEI. CDR3 length: 14 amino acids. The CDR3 bases are TGTGCCAGCAGTCCGACGATGGGAAGTGAAAAACTGTTTTTT. Its translation: CASSPTMGSEKLFF. Supplemented by reference TRBV2 and TRBJ1-4, the full variable domain reads EPEVTQTPSHQVTQMGQEVILRCVPISNHLYFYWYRQILGQKVEFLVSFYNNEISEKSEIFDDQFSVERPDGSNFTLKIRSTKLEDSAMYFCASSPTMGSEKLFFGSGTQLSVL.

This sequence joins TRBV5-4 and TRBJ2-7; D gene uncertain. V lost 1 base and J lost 1, with 12 bases in between. The CDR3 length is 15 residues. CDR1 and CDR2 from the germline V gene are SGHNT and YYREEE (reference sequence). This CDR3 reads CASSLNSKRSYEQYF. Written as DNA, the CDR3 is TGTGCCAGCAGCTTGAATAGTAAGAGATCCTACGAGCAGTACTTC.

The genes are TRBV2 and TRBJ2-5, with TRBD2 matching over 12 bases. J was trimmed by 1 base and V by 2 bases; bases with no gene match: 8. The length of the CDR3 is 18 residues. Germline-derived CDR1 and CDR2 are SNHLY and FYNNEI. The CDR3 DNA reads TGTGCCAGCAGTGAACGGTCTAGCGGGAGGGTTGGCCAAGAGACCCAGTACTTC. Its translation is CASSERSSGRVGQETQYF.

The genes are TRBV1 and TRBJ1-3. TRBV1 is an annotated pseudogene. This CDR3 is 17 amino acids long. The DNA for the CDR3 is TGCACCAGCAGCCAAGACCGGGGGGGCAACTCTGGAAACACCATATATTTT. As protein: CTSSQDRGGNSGNTIYF.

The gene calls are TRBV28 and TRBJ1-1; D perhaps matches TRBD1 (5 bases). The V end was cut by 8 bases, the J end by 3 bases, with 10 bases between. The germline V gene encodes CDR1 MDHEN and CDR2 SYDVKM. The CDR3 is made up of 12 amino acids. As DNA, the CDR3 is TGTGCCAGCGGCCGGACATACACTGAAGCTTTCTTT. Encoded protein: CASGRTYTEAFF.

The chain uses TRBV5-5 and TRBJ1-3; D unclear. This CDR3 is 14 amino acids long. CDR1 is SGHKS, CDR2 YYEKEE, per germline (reference sequence). The V and J ends lost 0 bases and 2 bases respectively, with 6 bases between them. The DNA for the CDR3 is TGTGCCAGCAGCTTGGAATTAACTGGAAACACCATATATTTT. Translating it yields CASSLELTGNTIYF.

The chain carries TRBV28 and TRBJ2-3, with D perhaps matching TRBD1 or TRBD2 (6 bases each). Germline CDR1 and CDR2: MDHEN and SYDVKM. This CDR3 comprises 18 residues. Trimming stripped 5 bases from V and 0 bases from J, with 21 bases between. CDR3 bases: TGTGCCAGCAGTATCACTAAAGGGGGGAGGCTAAGCACAGATACGCAGTATTTT. This translates into CASSITKGGRLSTDTQYF.

This clone was picked up a small number of times. The CDR3 coding sequence is TGTGCCAGCAGCCCCTTGGGACTAGGGGTAGGGAGTGAGCAGTTCTTC. Translation gives CASSPLGLGVGSEQFF. The rearrangement uses TRBV4-2 and TRBJ2-1, with TRBD2 matching over 8 bases. The CDR3 extends over 16 amino acids. The J segment lost 9 bases and the V segment lost 4 bases, leaving 14 bases of the junction unmatched. CDR1 LGHNA and CDR2 YNFKEQ come from the germline V gene.

The chain links TRBV7-2 to TRBJ2-1; D unresolved. CDR1 is SGHTA and CDR2 is FQGNSA in the germline V gene. CDR3 length: 14 residues. Trimming cost V 7 bases and J 8 bases, with 18 bases left between them. As DNA, the CDR3 is TGTGCCAGCACCCCGGGTCCCTCCTCCCATGAGCAGTTCTTC. This translates into CASTPGPSSHEQFF. The variable domain in full, with the rest retrieved from reference TRBV7-2 and TRBJ2-1, is GAGVSQSPSNKVTEKGKDVELRCDPISGHTALYWYRQSLGQGLEFLIYFQGNSAPDKSGLPSDRFSAERTGGSVSTLTIQRTQQEDSAVYLCASTPGPSSHEQFFGPGTRLTVL.

This chain connects TRBV5-4 to TRBJ1-2, with 9 bases lining up with TRBD1. CDR3 length: 15 residues. Germline V CDR1 and CDR2: SGHNT, YYREEE (reference sequence). J was trimmed by 7 bases and V by 4 bases; bases with no gene match: 11. CDR3 sequence: CASSPDWTGEGGYTF. The CDR3 DNA sequence: TGTGCCAGCAGCCCGGACTGGACAGGGGAGGGTGGCTACACCTTC.

The chain employs TRBV11-3 and TRBJ2-1; 8 positions agree with TRBD2. The CDR3 runs 15 residues. The germline CDR1 and CDR2 sequences are SGHNT and YENEEA. After removal of 5 bases from V and 8 bases from J, the junction contained 11 bases not matched to a gene. CDR3 DNA sequence: TGTGCCAGCAGCCGGGGGACTAGTACTCTCGATGAGCAGTTCTTC. Translation: CASSRGTSTLDEQFF.

V usage is TRBV11-2 and J usage is TRBJ2-2; 13 nucleotides match TRBD2. Germline V gives CDR1 SGHAT, CDR2 FQNNGV. This CDR3 is 18 amino acids long. The V gene end was trimmed by 6 bases and the J gene end by 1 base; junction bases not matched to a gene: 8. The CDR3 bases are TGTGCCAGCAGGCACACCGGACTAGCGGGGGAGAACACCGGGGAGCTGTTTTTT. Protein: CASRHTGLAGENTGELFF. Looking up the rest from reference TRBV11-2 and TRBJ2-2 gives the full variable domain: EAGVAQSPRYKIIEKRQSVAFWCNPISGHATLYWYQQILGQGPKLLIQFQNNGVVDDSQLPKDRFSAERLKGVDSTLKIQPAKLEDSAVYLCASRHTGLAGENTGELFFGEGSRLTVL.

The chain uses TRBV10-3 and TRBJ2-3; TRBD2 matches at 9 bases. Germline values: CDR1 ENHRY, CDR2 SYGVKD. V was clipped by 10 bases and J by 6 bases; unmatched bases: 14. There are 15 residues in the CDR3. In DNA, the CDR3 is TGTGCCACCCTTGTGGTAGCGGGAGAATCGGATACGCAGTATTTT. It encodes CATLVVAGESDTQYF.

This clone was seen more than once but under ten times. This sequence joins TRBV7-8 and TRBJ2-1; weak D call: TRBD2 (6 bases). Deletions cut 5 bases from V and 4 bases from J, with 15 bases between. CDR1 and CDR2 (germline): SGHVS, FQNEAQ. The CDR3 sequence is 15 residues long. CDR3 sequence reads: CASSGQSGRYNEQFF. The CDR3 nucleotides read TGTGCCAGCAGCGGGCAGAGCGGGCGATACAATGAGCAGTTCTTC.

J is TRBJ2-7 and V is TRBV2; D perhaps matches TRBD1 (5 bases). Per the germline V gene, CDR1 is SNHLY and CDR2 is FYNNEI. CDR3 size: 14 residues. V was pared by 2 bases and J by 0 bases, with 8 bases between. The CDR3 sequence is CASSEQGPSYEQYF. The CDR3 region has the DNA TGTGCCAGCAGTGAACAGGGTCCCTCCTACGAGCAGTACTTC. Full variable domain (outside the CDR3, taken from reference TRBV2 and TRBJ2-7): EPEVTQTPSHQVTQMGQEVILRCVPISNHLYFYWYRQILGQKVEFLVSFYNNEISEKSEIFDDQFSVERPDGSNFTLKIRSTKLEDSAMYFCASSEQGPSYEQYFGPGTRLTVT.

V usage is TRBV5-1 and J usage is TRBJ2-7; 8 nucleotides line up with TRBD1. Germline V gives CDR1 SGHRS, CDR2 YFSETQ. Trimming cost V 7 bases and J 4 bases; bases outside gene matches: 10. CDR3 length: 14 amino acids. The CDR3 region has the DNA TGCGCCAGCGCAGCTATGGGACAGGTATACGAGCAGTACTTC. Its translation is CASAAMGQVYEQYF.

This sequence joins TRBV6-5 and TRBJ2-7, with D perhaps matching TRBD1 (6 bases). The CDR3 spans 13 residues. Trimming stripped 4 bases from V and 3 bases from J, with 10 bases between. Germline loops: CDR1 MNHEY, CDR2 SVGAGI. The CDR3 is CASSLGQSYEQYF. In DNA, the CDR3 is TGTGCCAGCAGTTTAGGACAGAGCTACGAGCAGTACTTC.

The gene calls are TRBV7-8 and TRBJ2-1; 9 nucleotides line up with TRBD2. The CDR3 consists of 12 residues. Germline CDR1 and CDR2: SGHVS and FQNEAQ. Trimming removed 3 bases from V and 12 bases from J; junction bases left unmatched: 3. The DNA for the CDR3 is TGTGCCAGCAGCTTCTCTAGCGGGACGCAGTTCTTC. This codes for CASSFSSGTQFF.